This T cell receptor (beta chain) was captured in a study of cytomegalovirus exposure and HLA in healthy donors. Use of 60 Vbeta and 13 Jbeta primers characterized the PCR. Original processing methods: The count from a later analysis was 65 million to 90 million unique TCR beta chains, approximately 9.9 million of them shared. Here immunoSEQ multiplex PCR was the method, and the copy in TCRdb shows in-frame clones only, minus some. The DNA was the basis for D and trimming; V, J and clone size are from that table. The sample lists approximately 200,000 clones, about 82% occurring once. The J segment lost 3 bases and the V segment lost 1 base, leaving 5 bases of the junction unmatched. The CDR3 totals 15 residues. The germline CDR1 and CDR2 sequences are SGHNT and YENEEA. General study results and limits: Within an earlier analysis, most TCR beta V segments proved productive either about 90% or about 30% of the time. Evidence from a later analysis indicated that most CMV-associated TCR beta chains looked HLA-restricted.

Comment on this clone: Its target is unknown.

The clonotype was recovered from a woman in her forties or fifties in good health and CMV-seronegative. The chain combines TRBV11-3 with TRBJ2-5; TRBD2 matches at 7 bases. Sequencing was performed on PBMCs. CDR3 coding DNA: TGTGCCAGCAGCTTAGGTGCTAGCGGAGAAGAGACCCAGTACTTC. This sequence encodes CASSLGASGEETQYF. The whole variable domain, filled in from reference TRBV11-3 and TRBJ2-5, reads EAGVVQSPRYKIIEKKQPVAFWCNPISGHNTLYWYLQNLGQGPELLIRYENEEAVDDSQLPKDRFSAERLKGVDSTLKIQPAELGDSAVYLCASSLGASGEETQYFGPGTRLLVL.